This TCR beta chain was observed in a study of cytomegalovirus exposure and HLA in healthy donors. Vbeta (60) and Jbeta (13) primers were used in the PCR. Here immunoSEQ multiplex PCR was the method, and the copy in TCRdb shows in-frame clones only, minus some. This sample has 150,000 to 200,000 clones, with roughly 86% found just once. Germline CDR1 reads SNHLY; CDR2 reads FYNNEI. V lost 3 bases to trimming and J lost 3 bases; unmatched junction nucleotides: 5. This CDR3 region has 15 residues. This chain uses TRBV2 with TRBJ2-7, with 10 bases fitting TRBD1. Sequenced material: PBMCs. The receptor was isolated from a girl under 18 in good health and CMV-seropositive. In nucleotides, the CDR3 is TGTGCCAGCAGTGACATGGGACAGGGGAACTACGAGCAGTACTTC. It encodes CASSDMGQGNYEQYF.